This passage covers 7 T cell receptor beta chains from one sample sequenced in a study of tumor and adjacent non-tumor tissue in lung cancer. No cell sorting was done before RNA was extracted from the tissue. The normal lung tissue was taken more than 3 cm from the tumor edge. Three rounds of nested PCR, following a modified ARM-PCR protocol, produced the TCRbeta library. TCRdb reprocessed the multiplex PCR reads via MiXCR and lists one record per CDR3 protein. The sample contains about 60,000 distinct CDR3 sequences, over 60% of which appear only once. Material: distant non-tumor lung tissue. Every receptor here comes from a man aged 65 to 85 with non-small cell lung cancer.

This clonotype was seen more than once but under ten times. The V call is TRBV20-1, the J call TRBJ2-2, with 9 nucleotides matching TRBD2. The germline CDR1 and CDR2 sequences are DFQATT and SNEGSKA (reference sequence). V shed 6 bases and J 1 base; nucleotides not matched to a gene: 6. The CDR3 has 15 amino acids. This CDR3 reads CSAPLLAGNTGELFF. The CDR3 DNA reads TGCAGTGCCCCATTACTAGCGGGGAACACCGGGGAGCTGTTTTTT.

As concerns this clonotype: The junction does not match germline at one end; this may be a read error. This chain uses TRBV6-2 or TRBV6-3 with TRBJ2-1; perhaps TRBD2 as D (5 bases). This CDR3 contains 13 residues. From germline, CDR1 is MNHEY and CDR2 SVGEGT. The CDR3, as DNA: TGTGCCAGCAGTCCAAGACTATTCTATGAACAGTTCTTC. It is translated as CASSPRLFYEQFF.

Of note for this clonotype: A junction boundary mismatches the germline segment, possibly from a read error. The gene calls are TRBV6-1 and TRBJ2-1, with D possibly being TRBD1 (5 bases). This CDR3 region has 14 residues. Germline assignment: CDR1 MNHNS and CDR2 SASEGT. The CDR3 protein is CASRQDMGYNEQFF. The CDR3 DNA sequence: TGTGCCAGCAGACAGGACATGGGTTACAACGAGCAGTTCTTC.

Worth noting for this clonotype: A junction end diverges from the germline sequence, so it may reflect a read error. CDR3 DNA sequence: TGCTGTGCTAGAATAGGTTGGCCAGTAGAAGGCTACACCTTC. This codes for CCARIGWPVEGYTF. The chain carries TRBV20-1 and TRBJ1-2; D ambiguous. CDR1 is DFQATT and CDR2 is SNEGSKA in the germline V gene (reference sequence). The CDR3 contains 14 residues.

The V and J genes are TRBV11-2 and TRBJ1-6; D gene uncertain. Germline loops: CDR1 SGHAT, CDR2 FQNNGV. Trimming cost V 2 bases and J 5 bases, with 16 bases left between them. This CDR3 comprises 17 residues. CDR3 coding DNA: TGTGCCAGCAGCTTAATCTTCACCCCAGCTAATAATTCACCCCTCCACTTT. This gives the protein CASSLIFTPANNSPLHF.

As to this clonotype: A much larger clone lies one base from this, so it may be a read error. The V call is TRBV10-2, the J call TRBJ1-1; the D gene is possibly TRBD1 (5 bases). This CDR3 contains 14 residues. Trimming removed 1 base from V and 5 bases from J, with 11 bases in between. Germline values: CDR1 WSHSY, CDR2 SAAADI. This CDR3 reads CASSEWGLGTEAFF. DNA for the CDR3: TGCGCCAGCAGTGAGTGGGGACTCGGGACTGAAGCTTTCTTT.

This clonotype was counted at least ten times. This rearrangement joins TRBV6-6 to TRBJ2-5; the D call may be TRBD1 or TRBD2 (5 bases each). Trimming cost V 8 bases and J 8 bases, with 21 bases left between them. The CDR3 consists of 14 residues. Germline V gives CDR1 MNHNY, CDR2 SVGAGI (reference sequence). CDR3: CASFSGRPSETQYF. The CDR3 bases are TGTGCCAGCTTTTCGGGACGCCCGTCAGAAACCCAGTACTTC.